Reported below is one T cell receptor beta chain. Its specificity is not known. The CDR3 spans 16 residues. Germline V gene sequence: CDR1 SGHRS, CDR2 YFSETQ. This sample is part of a study of T cells expressing NK-cell markers. Study as a whole: All TCR beta repertoires analysed originated from sorted CD3+CD56+NKG2C+, CD3+CD56+NKG2C- and CD3+CD56-NKG2C+ T cells. One of eight sequenced donors was HCMV-seronegative; the other seven were seropositive. Study outcomes and limitations: Whether expanded NKG2C+ T cell clones were HCMV-specific remained unclear.

The authors made TCR beta cDNA libraries by 5'RACE template switching. This switching added a universal primer site and UMIs. Following a re-call of the 5' RACE reads, TCRdb has one entry per CDR3 protein and lacks DNA. This sample's table has 300,000 to 450,000 distinct CDR3 sequences. V and J are TRBV5-1 and TRBJ1-1; TCRdb picks TRBD1, but there is no DNA to check that call. Sequenced sample: blood T cells: a sorted CD56 or NKG2C T cell subset, CD4+ or CD8+ T cells, or bulk PBMC T cells (not recorded which). The source of this sequence is a man between 18 and 69 years old in good health. CDR3 residues: CASSLVTGAMNTEAFF.